This TCR beta chain derives from a study of T-cell memory formation after mild COVID-19. Study information: Clusters were largely donor specific.

On this clonotype: Its antigen is as yet unknown.

Constant-segment primers served in 5'RACE that generated TCR alpha and TCR beta cDNA libraries bearing sample barcodes and UMIs. One entry per CDR3 protein, called by TCRdb with MiXCR from the 5' RACE reads. The sample has fewer than 350,000 distinct CDR3 sequences, around 8% seen once. Whole-study results and caveats: The CD4+ clones that contracted clustered mainly within CM and EM, and the CD8+ clones concentrated in EMRA. Researchers found some responding clones in pre-infection memory, a sign that cross-reactive memory joined.

The V gene's germline CDR1 is MGHRA and CDR2 YSYEKL. CDR3 size: 17 residues. V lost 0 bases and J lost 4; bases outside the gene matches: 9. The rearrangement joins TRBV4-1 to TRBJ2-5; TRBD2 matches at 9 bases. This sequence originates from a man younger than 30 who had mild COVID-19 (a few samples of this study predate the infection). Cell type and time point are not known. Sequenced input: PBMCs or a T cell subset sorted from them (not recorded which). Here the CDR3 reads CASSQDALAGWGETQYF. CDR3 DNA: TGCGCCAGCAGCCAAGATGCCCTAGCGGGGTGGGGAGAGACCCAGTACTTC.